Below, 29 T cell receptor beta chains from the same sample are listed, as sequenced in a study of T cells in Graves' hyperthyroidism and ophthalmopathy. Amplification yielded TCR beta CDR3 regions, with RNA transcripts as the source. In the first-round RT-PCR of the TCR CDR3, the HTBI primer set was used. From the multiplex PCR reads, TCRdb called clonotypes with MiXCR, one entry per CDR3 protein. The sample contains under 300,000 distinct CDR3 sequences, 25% to 30% of which appear only once. Sequencing used blood. The receptors were sampled from a man aged 40-49 years with Graves' hyperthyroidism that later progressed to Graves' ophthalmopathy.

This chain joins TRBV2 and TRBJ1-6; D is possibly TRBD1 (6 bases). V lost 7 bases and J 3 bases, leaving 13 bases between the germline ends. The germline V gene encodes CDR1 SNHLY and CDR2 FYNNEI. The CDR3 is 15 amino acids. The CDR3 DNA reads TGTGCCAGCACCGAAGGGGGAGGCTATAATTCACCCCTCCACTTT. Encoded protein: CASTEGGGYNSPLHF.

This clonotype was observed at least ten times. The V and J genes are TRBV24-1 and TRBJ1-5, with D possibly being TRBD1 (5 bases). This CDR3 region has 12 residues. Per the germline V gene, CDR1 is KGHDR and CDR2 is SFDVKD. V lost 0 bases and J lost 13, with 9 bases in between. DNA for the CDR3: TGTGCCACCAGTGATTTGCAGGGAGCGCAGCATTTT. Translation: CATSDLQGAQHF.

The chain uses TRBV30 and TRBJ1-1, with no clear D. V gave up 4 bases and J gave up 0 bases, with 6 bases separating them. Germline V gene sequence: CDR1 GTSNPN, CDR2 SVGIG (reference sequence). This CDR3 has 12 residues. The CDR3 loop reads CAWTGLNTEAFF. The CDR3, as DNA: TGTGCCTGGACCGGGCTGAACACTGAAGCTTTCTTT.

This clonotype was counted many times. This sequence joins TRBV19 and TRBJ2-2; 11 positions agree with TRBD2. V was pared by 10 bases and J by 7 bases, with 11 bases of the junction left unmatched. Germline V gene lookup returns CDR1 LNHDA and CDR2 SQIVND (reference sequence). The CDR3 spans 15 residues. The CDR3 DNA follows: TGTGCCACCAGAACTAGCGGGAGTTTTGTCGGGGAGCTGTTTTTT. Encoded protein: CATRTSGSFVGELFF.

The V and J genes are TRBV6-5 and TRBJ1-1; possible D gene TRBD1, 5 bases. The CDR3 covers 13 residues. The V end lost 2 bases, the J end lost 9 bases, and 13 bases lay between the germline ends. Germline V gene sequence: CDR1 MNHEY, CDR2 SVGAGI. Here the CDR3 DNA reads TGTGCCAGCAGTTACGGAGGGGAGACAAAAGCTTTCTTT. Encoded protein: CASSYGGETKAFF.

Many counts were recorded for this clonotype. The chain has TRBV9 and TRBJ2-5; weak D call: TRBD2 (5 bases). The CDR3 has 13 amino acids. Germline V gene lookup returns CDR1 SGDLS and CDR2 YYNGEE. Trimming pared 1 base from V and 5 bases from J, leaving 9 bases between. CDR3 protein: CASSVNPGETQYF. The CDR3 DNA sequence: TGTGCCAGCAGCGTAAACCCGGGGGAGACCCAGTACTTC.

J is TRBJ2-7 and V is TRBV11-3; 11 bases align to TRBD2. This CDR3 comprises 15 residues. Germline CDR1 reads SGHNT; CDR2 reads YENEEA. The V and J ends lost 5 bases and 4 bases, in that order; junction bases with no gene match: 7. The CDR3 region has the DNA TGTGCCAGCAGCATGGGACTAGCGGAGGCATACGAGCAGTACTTC. Translated, it gives CASSMGLAEAYEQYF.

The genes are TRBV12-3 or TRBV12-4 and TRBJ2-7, with D possibly matching TRBD1 (5 bases). Trimming removed 0 bases at V and 7 bases at J, with 13 bases between. The length of the CDR3 is 14 residues. CDR3 loop: CASSLAPGFREQYF. CDR3 nucleotide sequence: TGTGCCAGCAGTTTAGCCCCAGGGTTTCGAGAGCAGTACTTC.

The sample holds many counts of this clonotype. The rearrangement links TRBV10-3 to TRBJ2-2, with 7 bases identical to TRBD1. Trimming at V came to 2 bases and at J to 1 base, leaving 4 bases not matched to a gene. From germline, CDR1 is ENHRY and CDR2 SYGVKD. The CDR3 runs to 16 residues. CDR3 nucleotide sequence: TGTGCCATCAGTGAGACCAGACAGGGGAACACCGGGGAGCTGTTTTTT. Translation: CAISETRQGNTGELFF.

This clonotype came up many times. The chain joins TRBV29-1 to TRBJ2-5; D uncertain. This CDR3 is built from 13 residues. Germline CDR1 SQVTM, CDR2 ANQGSEA. V was shortened by 4 bases and J by 4 bases, with 13 bases between the two germline ends. The CDR3 DNA follows: TGCAGCGTTGTCGTTGGTGCCTTAGAGACCCAGTACTTC. Protein: CSVVVGALETQYF. The whole variable domain, filled in from reference TRBV29-1 and TRBJ2-5, reads SAVISQKPSRDICQRGTSLTIQCQVDSQVTMMFWYRQQPGQSLTLIATANQGSEATYESGFVIDKFPISRPNLTFSTLTVSNMSPEDSSIYLCSVVVGALETQYFGPGTRLLVL.

The sample holds many counts of this clonotype. This chain connects TRBV4-1 to TRBJ1-1; D not certain. CDR1 MGHRA and CDR2 YSYEKL come from the germline V gene. The germline V and J ends were trimmed by 2 bases and 1 base, with 5 bases remaining between them. This CDR3 is 13 amino acids long. The CDR3 reads CASSQTTNTEAFF. As DNA, the CDR3 is TGCGCCAGCAGCCAAACAACGAACACTGAAGCTTTCTTT.

This clonotype was counted many times. The chain uses TRBV7-2 and TRBJ2-1; D is undetermined. From germline, CDR1 is SGHTA and CDR2 FQGNSA. The CDR3 spans 13 residues. Trimming removed 1 base from V and 5 bases from J, with 6 bases in between. This CDR3 is CASSLGEDNEQFF. CDR3 coding DNA: TGTGCCAGCAGCTTAGGAGAAGACAATGAGCAGTTCTTC.

The rearrangement links TRBV6-1 to TRBJ1-2, with D unclear. CDR1 and CDR2 (germline): MNHNS, SASEGT. Trimming shortened V by 10 bases and J by 5 bases, and 11 bases separated the two germline ends. The CDR3 is 11 amino acids. In nucleotides, the CDR3 is TGTGCCACAAGGGAGGAGTATGGCTACACCTTC. Translation gives CATREEYGYTF.

The table lists this clonotype with many counts. V gene TRBV28 combines with J gene TRBJ2-5; 11 bases match TRBD1. This CDR3 is 15 amino acids long. Trimming removed 6 bases from V and 5 bases from J; junction bases left unmatched: 8. Looked up from germline, CDR1 is MDHEN and CDR2 is SYDVKM. For the CDR3, the DNA is TGTGCCAGCAGCCTCGGACAGGGGGCGCGGGAGACCCAGTACTTC. Protein product: CASSLGQGARETQYF.

This clonotype was recorded at least ten times. This chain uses TRBV7-6 with TRBJ1-1, with D maybe TRBD1 (5 bases). The germline V gene encodes CDR1 SGHVS and CDR2 FNYEAQ. The V and J ends lost 0 bases and 5 bases respectively, with 13 bases between them. The CDR3 sequence is 15 residues long. CDR3 sequence reads: CASSLAARASTEAFF. The DNA for the CDR3 is TGTGCCAGCAGCTTAGCGGCCAGGGCGAGTACTGAAGCTTTCTTT.

The rearrangement joins TRBV6-5 to TRBJ1-1; D is perhaps TRBD1 (6 bases). Looked up from germline, CDR1 is MNHEY and CDR2 is SVGAGI. Deletions cut 0 bases from V and 5 bases from J, with 19 bases between. This CDR3 contains 17 residues. DNA for the CDR3: TGTGCCAGCAGTTACTCGCAGAACAGGGTGTCGAGTACTGAAGCTTTCTTT. Translated: CASSYSQNRVSSTEAFF.

This clonotype was detected many times. The rearrangement uses TRBV28 and TRBJ1-2; D unclear. The CDR3 consists of 14 residues. Trimming removed 7 bases at V and 6 bases at J, with 18 bases between. Germline V gene lookup returns CDR1 MDHEN and CDR2 SYDVKM. The DNA of the CDR3 is TGTGCCAGCATCCCCCGGTTCCTTCGGGATGGCTACACCTTC. Protein: CASIPRFLRDGYTF.

This clonotype was recorded many times. The rearrangement uses TRBV7-9 and TRBJ2-5; D might be TRBD1 or TRBD2, each matching 5 bases. In germline, CDR1 is SEHNR, CDR2 FQNEAQ (reference sequence). CDR3 length: 16 residues. V lost 7 bases and J lost 5, with 23 bases in between. CDR3 sequence: CASTPPRGLGGETQYF. DNA of the CDR3: TGTGCCAGCACCCCCCCCCGGGGCCTTGGCGGGGAGACCCAGTACTTC.

This clonotype was recorded once. The chain employs TRBV2 and TRBJ2-7; weak D call: TRBD1 (5 bases). The germline CDR1 and CDR2 sequences are SNHLY and FYNNEI. The CDR3 consists of 15 residues. Trimming pared 6 bases from V and 0 bases from J, leaving 15 bases between. The CDR3 loop reads CASSKPRASSYEQYF. CDR3 in DNA: TGTGCCAGCAGCAAACCCAGGGCGAGCTCCTACGAGCAGTACTTC.

This clonotype was seen only a few times. The genes are TRBV12-3 or TRBV12-4 and TRBJ1-1; D gene uncertain. Trimming stripped 5 bases from V and 2 bases from J, with 15 bases between. The CDR3 has 15 residues. In DNA, the CDR3 is TGTGCCAGCAGTGCCCTGCCAAGGCTAAACACTGAAGCTTTCTTT. Translated: CASSALPRLNTEAFF.

This clonotype was detected ten times or more. V is TRBV5-1 and J is TRBJ2-7; maybe TRBD1 (6 bases). The CDR3 runs to 14 residues. Germline CDR1 reads SGHRS; CDR2 reads YFSETQ. Trimming removed 0 bases from V and 0 bases from J, with 7 bases in between. The CDR3 reads CASSLDRVSYEQYF. The CDR3 region has the DNA TGCGCCAGCAGCTTGGACAGGGTCTCCTACGAGCAGTACTTC.

This clonotype was counted ten times or more. V is TRBV5-1 and J is TRBJ2-7, with unresolved D. Trimming shortened V by 0 bases and J by 6 bases, and 10 bases separated the two germline ends. The CDR3 consists of 13 residues. Germline V gives CDR1 SGHRS, CDR2 YFSETQ. The CDR3, as DNA: TGCGCCAGCAGCTTGGAGACCCCGGGCGAGCAGTACTTC. Its translation is CASSLETPGEQYF.

This clonotype was found many times. The gene calls are TRBV20-1 and TRBJ2-7, with 7 bases identical to TRBD2. The CDR3 loop spans 14 amino acids. V gave up 1 base and J gave up 3 bases; unmatched junction bases: 6. Per the germline V gene, CDR1 is DFQATT and CDR2 is SNEGSKA (reference sequence). CDR3 region: CSARGGLAVYEQYF. The CDR3 bases are TGCAGTGCTAGAGGTGGGCTAGCGGTCTACGAGCAGTACTTC.

The chain uses TRBV11-2 and TRBJ1-3; a weak D match, TRBD1 (6 bases). The germline V gene has CDR1 SGHAT and CDR2 FQNNGV. Between the trimmed V and J ends, which lost 6 bases and 1 base, there was a span of 16 bases. The CDR3 spans 16 residues. The CDR3, as DNA: TGTGCCAGCAGTTCACAACAGGGAAATTCTGGAAACACCATATATTTT. Protein sequence: CASSSQQGNSGNTIYF.

This clonotype appeared many times. The J gene is TRBJ2-7, the V gene TRBV12-3 or TRBV12-4; 8 positions agree with TRBD1. The CDR3 runs 15 residues. The J segment lost 7 bases and the V segment lost 6 bases, leaving 14 bases of the junction unmatched. DNA of the CDR3: TGTGCCAGCAGATCCACTCCAGGGGGCGCGGAGGAGCAGTACTTC. Its translation is CASRSTPGGAEEQYF.

This clonotype was detected ten times or more. This sequence joins TRBV2 and TRBJ2-7; D may match TRBD1 or TRBD2 (5 bases each). The germline V gene encodes CDR1 SNHLY and CDR2 FYNNEI. This CDR3 contains 13 residues. With 3 bases removed from V and 7 bases from J, the gap between germline ends came to 13 bases. CDR3 sequence (DNA): TGTGCCAGCAGTGACCACGGGGCGTGGGAGCAGTACTTC. Its translation: CASSDHGAWEQYF.

There are many counts of this clonotype. The chain uses TRBV29-1 and TRBJ1-1, with D perhaps TRBD1 (6 bases). V lost 7 bases and J 6 bases, leaving 15 bases between the germline ends. The CDR3 runs to 12 residues. Germline assignment: CDR1 SQVTM and CDR2 ANQGSEA. In DNA, the CDR3 is TGCAGCGCCGGACAGTCATCGTCTGAAGCTTTCTTT. This translates into CSAGQSSSEAFF.

This clonotype was seen at least ten times. The V and J genes are TRBV3-1 and TRBJ1-2; D unclear. The CDR3 contains 22 residues. Germline V gives CDR1 LGHDT, CDR2 YNNKEL (reference sequence). Trimming left V 1 base short and J 3 bases short, with 33 bases between. The CDR3 coding sequence is TGTGCCAGCAGCCAAGGTCTGTGGGAAACAAATACCGCAGACGACGGCCACTATGGCTACACCTTC. It translates to CASSQGLWETNTADDGHYGYTF. Combining the CDR3 with reference TRBV3-1 and TRBJ1-2 gives the whole variable domain DTAVSQTPKYLVTQMGNDKSIKCEQNLGHDTMYWYKQDSKKFLKIMFSYNNKELIINETVPNRFSPKSPDKAHLNLHINSLELGDSAVYFCASSQGLWETNTADDGHYGYTFGSGTRLTVV.

This clonotype showed up many times. The rearrangement uses TRBV20-1 and TRBJ2-5; TRBD2 is a possible D gene (5 bases). Germline assignment: CDR1 DFQATT and CDR2 SNEGSKA (reference sequence). V lost 6 bases and J lost 4, with 21 bases in between. The CDR3 consists of 15 residues. Here the CDR3 reads CSAPGISSRRETQYF. CDR3 sequence (DNA): TGCAGTGCACCCGGGATAAGTAGTCGGCGAGAGACCCAGTACTTC.